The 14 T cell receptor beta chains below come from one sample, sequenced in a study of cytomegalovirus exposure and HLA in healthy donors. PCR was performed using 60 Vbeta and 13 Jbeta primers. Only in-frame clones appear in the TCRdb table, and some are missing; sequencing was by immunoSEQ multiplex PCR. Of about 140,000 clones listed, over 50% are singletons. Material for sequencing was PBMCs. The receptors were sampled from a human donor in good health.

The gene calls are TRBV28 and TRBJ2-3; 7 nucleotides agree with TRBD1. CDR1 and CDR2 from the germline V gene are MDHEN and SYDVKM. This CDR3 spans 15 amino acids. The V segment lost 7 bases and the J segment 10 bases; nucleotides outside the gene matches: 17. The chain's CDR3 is CASNKGASWGPSQYF. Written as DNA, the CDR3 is TGTGCCAGCAATAAGGGGGCGTCCTGGGGTCCTTCGCAGTATTTT.

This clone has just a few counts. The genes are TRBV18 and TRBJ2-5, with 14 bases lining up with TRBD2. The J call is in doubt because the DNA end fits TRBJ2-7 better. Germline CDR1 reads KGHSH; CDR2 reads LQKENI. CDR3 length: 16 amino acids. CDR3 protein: CASSGTSGSYSYEQYF. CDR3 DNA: TGTGCCAGCTCCGGGACTAGCGGGAGCTACTCCTACGAGCAGTACTTC.

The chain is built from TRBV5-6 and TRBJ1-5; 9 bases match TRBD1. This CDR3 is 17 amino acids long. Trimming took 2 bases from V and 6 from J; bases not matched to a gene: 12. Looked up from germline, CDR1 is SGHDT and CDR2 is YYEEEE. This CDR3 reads CASSLLDDRGRSQPQHF. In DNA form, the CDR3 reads TGTGCCAGCAGCTTATTGGACGACAGGGGGAGAAGTCAGCCCCAGCATTTT.

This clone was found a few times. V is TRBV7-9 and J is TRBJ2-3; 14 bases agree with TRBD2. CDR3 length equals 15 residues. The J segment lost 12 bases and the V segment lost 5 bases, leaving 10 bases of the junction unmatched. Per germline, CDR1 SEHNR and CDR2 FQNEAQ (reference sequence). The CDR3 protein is CASSPGLAGALAQYF. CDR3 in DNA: TGTGCCAGCAGCCCGGGACTAGCGGGGGCCCTGGCCCAGTATTTT.

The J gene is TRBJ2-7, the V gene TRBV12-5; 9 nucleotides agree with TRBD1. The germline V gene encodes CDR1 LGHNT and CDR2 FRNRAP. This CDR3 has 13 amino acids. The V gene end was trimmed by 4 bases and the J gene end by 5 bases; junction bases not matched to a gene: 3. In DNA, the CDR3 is TGTGCTAGTGGTTACAGGGGGCAGAACGAGCAGTACTTC. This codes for CASGYRGQNEQYF.

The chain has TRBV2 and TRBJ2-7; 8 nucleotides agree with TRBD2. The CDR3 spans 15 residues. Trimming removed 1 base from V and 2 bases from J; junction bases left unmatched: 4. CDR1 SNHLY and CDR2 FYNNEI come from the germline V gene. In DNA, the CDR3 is TGTGCCAGCAGTGAAGAGGGCGGGGGGACCTACGAGCAGTACTTC. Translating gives CASSEEGGGTYEQYF.

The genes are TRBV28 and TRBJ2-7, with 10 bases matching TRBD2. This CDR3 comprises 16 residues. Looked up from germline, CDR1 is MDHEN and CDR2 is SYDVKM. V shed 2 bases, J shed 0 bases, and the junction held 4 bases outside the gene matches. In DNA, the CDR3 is TGTGCCAGCAGTTTACTAGCGGGAGAAGGCTCCTACGAGCAGTACTTC. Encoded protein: CASSLLAGEGSYEQYF. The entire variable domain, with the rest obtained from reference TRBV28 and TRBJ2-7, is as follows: DVKVTQSSRYLVKRTGEKVFLECVQDMDHENMFWYRQDPGLGLRLIYFSYDVKMKEKGDIPEGYSVSREKKERFSLILESASTNQTSMYLCASSLLAGEGSYEQYFGPGTRLTVT.

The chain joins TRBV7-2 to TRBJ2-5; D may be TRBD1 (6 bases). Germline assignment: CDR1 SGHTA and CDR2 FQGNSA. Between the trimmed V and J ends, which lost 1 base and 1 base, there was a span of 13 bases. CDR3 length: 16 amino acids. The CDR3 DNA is TGTGCCAGCAGCTTAGTGCAACTGGACAGCCAAGAGACCCAGTACTTC. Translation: CASSLVQLDSQETQYF.

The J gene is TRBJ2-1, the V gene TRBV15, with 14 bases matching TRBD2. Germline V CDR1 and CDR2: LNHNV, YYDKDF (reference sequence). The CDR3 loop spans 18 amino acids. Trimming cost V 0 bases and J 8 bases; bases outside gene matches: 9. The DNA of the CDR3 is TGTGCCACCAGCAGAGATCCCACGACTAGCGGGAGGGTCGATGAGCAGTTCTTC. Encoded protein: CATSRDPTTSGRVDEQFF.

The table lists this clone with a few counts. This CDR3 is CASSHGRLAPGNEQFF. CDR3 DNA sequence: TGTGCCAGCAGCCATGGGAGGCTAGCGCCAGGGAATGAGCAGTTCTTC. The V gene is TRBV7-9, the J gene TRBJ2-1; TRBD2 is a possible D gene (6 bases). Germline values: CDR1 SEHNR, CDR2 FQNEAQ (reference sequence). The CDR3 loop spans 16 amino acids. V lost 5 bases and J 7 bases, leaving 21 bases between the germline ends.

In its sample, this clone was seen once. Written as DNA, the CDR3 is TGTGCCAGCAGCCCCACCGGGACAGGGTTGACCGGGGAGCTGTTTTTT. It specifies CASSPTGTGLTGELFF. This sequence joins TRBV5-6 and TRBJ2-2, with 9 bases lining up with TRBD1. V lost 4 bases, J lost 5 bases, and 9 bases stayed unmatched. This CDR3 has 16 residues. The V gene's germline CDR1 is SGHDT and CDR2 YYEEEE.

CDR3 coding DNA: TGTGCCAGCAAACCCCCCGGGTTTGGCGAGCAGTACTTC. It is translated as CASKPPGFGEQYF. V usage is TRBV7-9 and J usage is TRBJ2-7; D is ambiguous. V lost 7 bases and J lost 6, with 16 bases in between. Looked up from germline, CDR1 is SEHNR and CDR2 is FQNEAQ (reference sequence). This CDR3 is built from 13 residues.

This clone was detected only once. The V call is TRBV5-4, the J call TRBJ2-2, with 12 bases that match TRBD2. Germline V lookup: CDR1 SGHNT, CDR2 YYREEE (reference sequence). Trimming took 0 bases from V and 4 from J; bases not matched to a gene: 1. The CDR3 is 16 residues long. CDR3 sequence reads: CASSLALAGGTGELFF. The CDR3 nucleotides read TGTGCCAGCAGCTTGGCACTAGCGGGAGGCACCGGGGAGCTGTTTTTT.

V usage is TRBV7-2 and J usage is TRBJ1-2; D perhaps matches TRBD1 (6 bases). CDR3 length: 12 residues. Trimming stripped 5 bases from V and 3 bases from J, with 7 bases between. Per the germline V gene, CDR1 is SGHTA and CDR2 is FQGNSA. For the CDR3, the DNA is TGTGCCAGCAGCGGACAGTACTATGGCTACACCTTC. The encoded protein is CASSGQYYGYTF.